What follows are 9 T cell receptor beta chains derived from one specimen sequenced in a study of T cell repertoires in cytomegalovirus infection. TCRdb re-called the reads with MiXCR, one entry per CDR3 protein. The sample yields roughly 200,000 distinct CDR3 sequences, around two fifths seen once. Antigen specificity for these receptors is unknown. Sequencing was performed on CD8+ T cells from cultured PBMCs, taken from culture after CMV antigen stimulation. The receptor source for this set is a human donor in good health (CMV status not recorded). Some clones in this sample may be carry-over from other donors' samples.

This clonotype has a handful of counts. The chain has TRBV20-1 and TRBJ1-1; D gene uncertain. The CDR3 spans 13 residues. Germline V lookup: CDR1 DFQATT, CDR2 SNEGSKA (reference sequence). The V gene lost 3 bases and the J gene lost 1 base, with 9 bases spanning the gap. The CDR3 region has the DNA TGCAGTGCTAGGTGGGCGGGGAACACTGAAGCTTTCTTT. It is translated as CSARWAGNTEAFF.

V and J are TRBV6-5 and TRBJ1-2, with TRBD1 matching over 7 bases. Germline CDR1 and CDR2: MNHEY and SVGAGI. With V trimmed by 3 bases and J by 6 bases, 7 bases remained unmatched. The CDR3 has 14 amino acids. CDR3 bases: TGTGCCAGCAGTTATCAGACAGGGATAAATGGCTACACCTTC. This sequence encodes CASSYQTGINGYTF.

V is TRBV7-3 and J is TRBJ1-1; D not certain. Germline V gene lookup returns CDR1 SGHTA and CDR2 FQGTGA. The CDR3 is 14 amino acids. V was trimmed by 1 base and J by 0 bases, leaving 6 bases between them. The CDR3 DNA reads TGTGCCAGCAGCTTAAGCGTGCTGAACACTGAAGCTTTCTTT. Protein: CASSLSVLNTEAFF.

This sequence joins TRBV5-4 and TRBJ1-1; D is undetermined. This CDR3 is built from 15 residues. Germline values: CDR1 SGHNT, CDR2 YYREEE (reference sequence). V was trimmed by 3 bases and J by 2 bases, leaving 14 bases between them. The CDR3 DNA follows: TGTGCCAGCAGCTCCAGACTCCGGACCAACACTGAAGCTTTCTTT. Translating it yields CASSSRLRTNTEAFF.

This clonotype has only a few counts. The V gene is TRBV20-1, the J gene TRBJ1-2; D is possibly TRBD1 (5 bases). The ends were cut back, 3 bases at V and 2 bases at J, with 13 bases in the middle. CDR1 and CDR2 from the germline V gene are DFQATT and SNEGSKA (reference sequence). The CDR3 has 14 amino acids. DNA for the CDR3: TGCAGTGCTAGGGCGGGACGGAGGAACTATGGCTACACCTTC. The encoded protein is CSARAGRRNYGYTF.

The table lists this clonotype with a few counts. This chain connects TRBV5-4 to TRBJ2-7; 10 nucleotides line up with TRBD2. The trim removed 2 bases at V and 4 bases at J, leaving 3 bases unmatched. Per the germline V gene, CDR1 is SGHNT and CDR2 is YYREEE (reference sequence). CDR3 size: 14 residues. The CDR3 loop reads CASSFSGGSYEQYF. CDR3 bases: TGTGCCAGCAGCTTTAGCGGGGGGTCGTACGAGCAGTACTTC.

This clonotype was seen a handful of times. The J gene is TRBJ2-5, the V gene TRBV11-2; TRBD1 agrees at 8 bases. V shed 2 bases, J shed 5 bases, and the junction held 4 bases outside the gene matches. The CDR3 is made up of 14 amino acids. Germline-derived CDR1 and CDR2 are SGHAT and FQNNGV. CDR3 in amino acids: CASSLSGGEETQYF. Written as DNA, the CDR3 is TGTGCCAGCAGCTTATCAGGGGGCGAGGAGACCCAGTACTTC.

This clonotype came up many times. The chain is built from TRBV6-2 or TRBV6-3 and TRBJ1-1; D not resolved. Looked up from germline, CDR1 is MNHEY and CDR2 is SVGEGT. V shed 6 bases and J shed 6 bases, with 8 bases lying between them. The CDR3 contains 11 residues. The CDR3 here is CASSTYPEAFF. The DNA of the CDR3 is TGTGCCAGCAGCACTTATCCTGAAGCTTTCTTT.

J is TRBJ1-4 and V is TRBV18, with TRBD1 identical over 8 bases. CDR1 and CDR2 (germline): KGHSH, LQKENI. The junction had 5 bases not matched to a gene; V was cut back by 5 bases and J by 0 bases. This CDR3 comprises 16 residues. This chain's CDR3 is CASSSGQGATNEKLFF. The CDR3 DNA is TGTGCCAGCTCATCTGGACAGGGAGCAACTAATGAAAAACTGTTTTTT.